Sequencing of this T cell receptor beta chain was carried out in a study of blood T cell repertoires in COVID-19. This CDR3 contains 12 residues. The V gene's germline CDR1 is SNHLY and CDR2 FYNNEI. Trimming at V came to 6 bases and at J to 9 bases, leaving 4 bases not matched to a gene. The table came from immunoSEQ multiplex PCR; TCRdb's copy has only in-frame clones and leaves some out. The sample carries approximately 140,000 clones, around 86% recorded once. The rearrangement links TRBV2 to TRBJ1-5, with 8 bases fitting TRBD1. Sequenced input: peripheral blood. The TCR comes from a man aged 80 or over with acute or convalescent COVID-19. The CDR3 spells CASRETGGPQHF. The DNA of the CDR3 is TGTGCCAGCAGAGAAACAGGGGGGCCCCAGCATTTT.